The rows below give T cell receptor beta chains drawn from one sample of a study of beta chain features in type 1 diabetes. Sequenced by immunoSEQ multiplex PCR; TCRdb stores in-frame clones only, minus some. The data hold fewer than 200,000 clones, with 10% observed a single time. The sample comprised central memory CD4+ T cells from blood. These receptors were obtained from a man aged 30 to 45 with type 1 diabetes. Each CDR3 is given with its conserved first and last residue. Fields, in order: clone size, V gene, J gene, D gene, CDR3 protein, CDR3 DNA. A D gene is named only where the DNA matches it firmly. The size entry is marked missing in some rows and otherwise reads once, few, many or a size class.

-	TRBV10-3	TRBJ2-3	TRBD2	CAISRTSGSTDTQYF	TGTGCCATCAGTAGGACTAGCGGGAGCACAGATACGCAGTATTTT
few	TRBV5-1	TRBJ2-1	TRBD2	CASSSMTSGRAYNEQFF	TGCGCCAGCAGCTCGATGACTAGCGGGAGGGCCTACAATGAGCAGTTCTTC
few	TRBV10-3	TRBJ2-7	TRBD1	CAISGTGQGGEQYF	TGTGCCATCAGTGGGACGGGACAGGGTGGCGAGCAGTACTTC
-	TRBV2	TRBJ1-1	-	CASMGGATEAFF	TGTGCCAGCATGGGGGGGGCCACTGAAGCTTTCTTT
-	TRBV5-6	TRBJ2-3	TRBD2	CASSFRSGSTDTQYF	TGTGCCAGCAGCTTTAGAAGCGGGAGTACAGATACGCAGTATTTT
-	TRBV28	TRBJ2-1	-	CASSLWGTINNEQFF	TGTGCCAGCAGTTTATGGGGGACAATAAACAATGAGCAGTTCTTC
few	TRBV9	TRBJ2-2	TRBD2	CASSVQAGITGELFF	TGTGCCAGCAGCGTTCAAGCGGGAATCACCGGGGAGCTGTTTTTT
-	TRBV5-1	TRBJ2-1	TRBD2	CASSFGLADNEQFF	TGCGCCAGCAGCTTCGGACTAGCGGACAATGAGCAGTTCTTC
-	TRBV4-1	TRBJ1-1	TRBD1	CASSQEYARRGAGFF	TGCGCCAGCAGCCAAGAGTATGCGCGCAGGGGGGCCGGCTTCTTT
few	TRBV15	TRBJ1-4	-	CATSSDSRGRNEKLFF	TGTGCCACCAGCAGCGACTCCAGGGGTCGGAATGAAAAACTGTTTTTT
-	TRBV7-6	TRBJ2-7	-	CASSLSPGEKEQYF	TGTGCCAGCAGCTTAAGCCCGGGGGAGAAGGAGCAGTACTTC
-	TRBV4-3	TRBJ2-5	TRBD2	CASSQLAGVTETQYF	TGCGCCAGCAGCCAGCTAGCGGGAGTAACAGAGACCCAGTACTTC
-	TRBV19	TRBJ1-5	TRBD1	CASSGRGQFNQPQHF	TGTGCCAGTAGTGGCAGGGGGCAATTTAATCAGCCCCAGCATTTT
-	TRBV2	TRBJ1-5	TRBD1	CASRLTGGSNQPQHF	TGTGCCAGCAGACTGACAGGGGGAAGCAATCAGCCCCAGCATTTT
few	TRBV27	TRBJ2-3	-	CASSLSRVPDTQYF	TGTGCCAGCAGTTTATCCCGGGTACCAGATACGCAGTATTTT
-	TRBV28	TRBJ2-7	-	CASSLPRGNYEQYF	TGTGCCAGCAGTCTCCCCCGGGGGAACTACGAGCAGTACTTC
-	TRBV5-1	TRBJ2-5	-	CASNQGGVPSGETQYF	TGCGCCAGCAACCAAGGCGGGGTCCCGTCCGGAGAGACCCAGTACTTC
many	TRBV7-9	TRBJ2-5	-	CASSLTTMGGETQYF	TGTGCCAGCAGCCTTACTACTATGGGTGGAGAGACCCAGTACTTC
-	TRBV7-2	TRBJ2-1	-	CASRPGLYNEQFF	TGTGCCAGCAGACCAGGACTGTACAATGAGCAGTTCTTC
few	TRBV7-9	TRBJ2-1	TRBD1	CASSFGQGGGSYNEQFF	TGTGCCAGCAGCTTTGGACAGGGGGGAGGTTCGTACAATGAGCAGTTCTTC
-	TRBV30	TRBJ2-5	TRBD2	CAWTGGSLLQETQYF	TGTGCCTGGACGGGAGGCAGTCTACTCCAAGAGACCCAGTACTTC
-	TRBV18	TRBJ2-1	TRBD2	CASSSLAGDSGEQFF	TGTGCCAGCTCGTCCCTAGCGGGAGATTCTGGAGAGCAGTTCTTC
few	TRBV2	TRBJ2-7	TRBD2	CASSDVGEGSYEQYF	TGTGCCAGCAGTGATGTCGGGGAGGGGTCCTACGAGCAGTACTTC
-	TRBV7-2	TRBJ1-6	-	CASSLGGVNSPLHF	TGTGCCAGCAGCTTGGGCGGGGTTAATTCACCCCTCCACTTT
-	TRBV14	TRBJ2-7	TRBD2	CASSLRASGAYEQYF	TGTGCCAGCAGCCTGCGGGCTAGCGGAGCCTACGAGCAGTACTTC
-	TRBV2	TRBJ2-1	TRBD2	CASRGLARNNEQFF	TGTGCCAGCAGGGGACTAGCGCGGAACAATGAGCAGTTCTTC
-	TRBV6-1	TRBJ1-2	TRBD1	CASRMRGGALYGYTF	TGTGCCAGCAGGATGAGAGGGGGCGCTCTCTATGGCTACACCTTC
-	TRBV7-2	TRBJ1-2	-	CASSPAGATGYTF	TGTGCCAGCAGCCCGGCAGGGGCCACTGGCTACACCTTC
few	TRBV28	TRBJ1-2	-	CASTAGYGYTF	TGTGCCAGCACCGCCGGCTATGGCTACACCTTC
few	TRBV29-1	TRBJ2-3	TRBD2	CSVDLRVGGTDTQYF	TGCAGCGTTGACCTGCGAGTGGGGGGGACAGATACGCAGTATTTT
-	TRBV28	TRBJ2-2	-	CASSLHPGNTGELFF	TGTGCCAGCAGTTTACATCCGGGGAACACCGGGGAGCTGTTTTTT
few	TRBV28	TRBJ1-1	TRBD1	CASSQGQGTEALF	TGTGCCAGCAGCCAGGGACAGGGTACTGAAGCTCTCTTT
-	TRBV5-1	TRBJ2-7	TRBD1	CASSIGTGKGEQYF	TGCGCCAGCAGCATAGGGACAGGGAAAGGGGAGCAGTACTTC